These 21 T cell receptor beta chains were sequenced from one sample in a study of shared clonotypes between healthy human individuals. Assay: immunoSEQ multiplex PCR; the TCRdb copy retains only in-frame clones and omits some. The sample includes roughly 510,000 clones, roughly 85% of them seen just once. Input material: PBMCs. Every receptor here comes from a middle-aged woman in good health. Some clones in this sample may be carry-over from other donors' samples.

This chain connects TRBV7-9 to TRBJ2-1; no definite D call. This CDR3 contains 13 residues. Trimming stripped 1 base from V and 6 bases from J, with 7 bases between. The germline CDR1 and CDR2 sequences are SEHNR and FQNEAQ (reference sequence). This CDR3 is CASSLDTLNEQFF. In DNA form, the CDR3 reads TGTGCCAGCAGCTTAGACACCCTCAATGAGCAGTTCTTC.

This chain connects TRBV7-8 to TRBJ2-3; D gene unclear. The germline V and J ends were trimmed by 4 bases and 2 bases, with 7 bases remaining between them. Germline V gene data show CDR1 as SGHVS and CDR2 as FQNEAQ. The CDR3 extends over 13 amino acids. Here the CDR3 reads CASSSTLTDTQYF. The CDR3 DNA reads as TGTGCCAGCAGCTCCACACTCACAGATACGCAGTATTTT.

The chain links TRBV19 to TRBJ2-7; 7 nucleotides match TRBD2. The CDR3 covers 15 residues. CDR1 is LNHDA and CDR2 is SQIVND in the germline V gene (reference sequence). Trimming cost V 2 bases and J 4 bases; bases outside gene matches: 8. CDR3 in DNA: TGTGCCAGTAGTATATCAGGCGGGAGTGGGTACGAGCAGTACTTC. Protein product: CASSISGGSGYEQYF.

The chain links TRBV7-2 to TRBJ1-1; D uncertain. V was shortened by 2 bases and J by 5 bases, with 15 bases between the two germline ends. Germline V lookup: CDR1 SGHTA, CDR2 FQGNSA. The CDR3 length is 15 residues. CDR3 DNA: TGTGCCAGCAGCTTAATGGCGTCTGCGGGGACTGAAGCTTTCTTT. It is translated as CASSLMASAGTEAFF. Filled out from reference TRBV7-2 and TRBJ1-1, the complete variable domain reads GAGVSQSPSNKVTEKGKDVELRCDPISGHTALYWYRQSLGQGLEFLIYFQGNSAPDKSGLPSDRFSAERTGGSVSTLTIQRTQQEDSAVYLCASSLMASAGTEAFFGQGTRLTVV.

This clone was counted between two and nine times. This chain links TRBV25-1 with TRBJ2-7, with a weak D call TRBD1 (6 bases). The germline gives CDR1 MGHDK, CDR2 SYGVNS. Trimming took 1 base from V and 0 from J, leaving 10 bases between them. The CDR3 is 15 residues long. The CDR3 DNA reads TGTGCCAGCAGTGAATCAGCGACAGGCTCCTACGAGCAGTACTTC. This sequence encodes CASSESATGSYEQYF.

This clone appeared a single time. The genes are TRBV28 and TRBJ2-2; the match to TRBD2 covers 8 bases. V lost 6 bases to trimming and J lost 7 bases; unmatched junction nucleotides: 7. Germline V gene sequence: CDR1 MDHEN, CDR2 SYDVKM. The CDR3 covers 14 residues. The CDR3 here is CASRLLAEHGELFF. The CDR3, as DNA: TGTGCCAGCAGACTACTAGCGGAGCACGGGGAGCTGTTTTTT. The complete variable domain, with remaining parts taken from reference TRBV28 and TRBJ2-2, reads DVKVTQSSRYLVKRTGEKVFLECVQDMDHENMFWYRQDPGLGLRLIYFSYDVKMKEKGDIPEGYSVSREKKERFSLILESASTNQTSMYLCASRLLAEHGELFFGEGSRLTVL.

This clone was seen repeatedly, ten times or more. The J gene is TRBJ1-2, the V gene TRBV5-4; D perhaps matches TRBD1 (5 bases). Germline V gene sequence: CDR1 SGHNT, CDR2 YYREEE (reference sequence). The CDR3 spans 14 residues. The V end was cut by 2 bases, the J end by 3 bases, with 11 bases between. The CDR3 reads CASSLEGLDYGYTF. The DNA for the CDR3 is TGTGCCAGCAGCTTAGAGGGGCTCGACTATGGCTACACCTTC.

The J gene is TRBJ2-1, the V gene TRBV2, with 11 bases fitting TRBD2. V lost 4 bases, J lost 9 bases, and 8 bases stayed unmatched. Germline loops: CDR1 SNHLY, CDR2 FYNNEI. The CDR3 covers 15 residues. The CDR3 DNA reads TGTGCCAGCAGTGCTCGTAGCGGGAGGGCCAGTGAGCAGTTCTTC. Protein: CASSARSGRASEQFF.

This rearrangement joins TRBV5-6 to TRBJ2-2, with a weak D call TRBD2 (6 bases). The CDR3 runs to 15 residues. Germline V gene lookup returns CDR1 SGHDT and CDR2 YYEEEE. With 0 bases removed from V and 0 bases from J, the gap between germline ends came to 6 bases. The CDR3 sequence is CASSLAGANTGELFF. CDR3 in DNA: TGTGCCAGCAGCTTGGCGGGGGCGAACACCGGGGAGCTGTTTTTT. Filled out from reference TRBV5-6 and TRBJ2-2, the complete variable domain reads DAGVTQSPTHLIKTRGQQVTLRCSPKSGHDTVSWYQQALGQGPQFIFQYYEEEERQRGNFPDRFSGHQFPNYSSELNVNALLLGDSALYLCASSLAGANTGELFFGEGSRLTVL.

This CDR3 reads CATSRELAGAVNEQFF. Here the CDR3 DNA reads TGTGCCACCAGCAGGGAACTAGCGGGAGCAGTCAATGAGCAGTTCTTC. The J gene is TRBJ2-1, the V gene TRBV15; 11 positions match TRBD2. J lost 6 bases, V lost 3 bases, and 7 bases had no gene match. The germline V gene encodes CDR1 LNHNV and CDR2 YYDKDF (reference sequence). The CDR3 totals 16 residues. The complete variable domain, with remaining parts taken from reference TRBV15 and TRBJ2-1, reads DAMVIQNPRYQVTQFGKPVTLSCSQTLNHNVMYWYQQKSSQAPKLLFHYYDKDFNNEADTPDNFQSRRPNTSFCFLDIRSPGLGDTAMYLCATSRELAGAVNEQFFGPGTRLTVL.

The chain employs TRBV19 and TRBJ2-7; D is perhaps TRBD2 (6 bases). The V and J ends lost 9 bases and 4 bases respectively, with 16 bases between them. The CDR3 sequence is 13 residues long. Germline V gene sequence: CDR1 LNHDA, CDR2 SQIVND (reference sequence). CDR3 in DNA: TGTGCCAGCAGTCCGGGACTTACTTACGAGCAGTACTTC. This encodes CASSPGLTYEQYF.

This chain uses TRBV4-3 with TRBJ1-2; the match to TRBD1 covers 8 bases. Germline-derived CDR1 and CDR2 are LGHNA and YSLEER. With V trimmed by 1 base and J by 4 bases, 8 bases remained unmatched. This CDR3 is 16 amino acids long. The CDR3 bases are TGCGCCAGCAGCCAAGGGCGCCAGGGGGCGGTCTATGGCTACACCTTC. It specifies CASSQGRQGAVYGYTF.

V gene TRBV21-1 combines with J gene TRBJ2-1; TRBD2 is taken as the D call from the table, unchecked against the DNA. TRBV21-1 represents a pseudogene. The CDR3 is 14 residues long. CDR3 nucleotide sequence: TGTGCCAGCAGCAAAAAGCTATCGTACAATGAGCAGTTCTTC. Its protein is CASSKKLSYNEQFF.

This sequence joins TRBV11-2 and TRBJ1-2, with 9 bases matching TRBD1. There are 15 residues in the CDR3. CDR1 is SGHAT and CDR2 is FQNNGV in the germline V gene. Trimming took 8 bases from V and 6 from J; bases not matched to a gene: 13. CDR3 sequence: CASGPLTGGIDGYTF. CDR3 sequence (DNA): TGTGCCAGCGGCCCACTCACAGGGGGCATCGATGGCTACACCTTC.

The chain couples TRBV19 to TRBJ1-5; D is possibly TRBD1 (5 bases). V lost 4 bases to trimming and J lost 4 bases, with 11 bases between them. The CDR3 has 14 residues. From germline, CDR1 is LNHDA and CDR2 SQIVND (reference sequence). The CDR3 spells CASSKDRNNQPQHF. In DNA, the CDR3 is TGTGCCAGTAGTAAAGACAGAAATAATCAGCCCCAGCATTTT.

This chain uses TRBV30 with TRBJ1-3; no definite D call. Trimming took 5 bases from V and 0 from J, leaving 5 bases between them. The CDR3 length is 12 residues. Germline V gene data show CDR1 as GTSNPN and CDR2 as SVGIG (reference sequence). CDR3 sequence (DNA): TGTGCCTGGTTAAGCTCTGGAAACACCATATATTTT. Its protein is CAWLSSGNTIYF.

V usage is TRBV11-2 and J usage is TRBJ2-5; D ambiguous. V was cut by 5 bases and J by 4 bases, with 11 bases left in between. The germline gives CDR1 SGHAT, CDR2 FQNNGV. The CDR3 is made up of 13 amino acids. The CDR3 spells CASSRATLETQYF. CDR3 bases: TGTGCCAGCAGCAGGGCCACCCTAGAGACCCAGTACTTC. The variable domain in full, with the rest retrieved from reference TRBV11-2 and TRBJ2-5, is EAGVAQSPRYKIIEKRQSVAFWCNPISGHATLYWYQQILGQGPKLLIQFQNNGVVDDSQLPKDRFSAERLKGVDSTLKIQPAKLEDSAVYLCASSRATLETQYFGPGTRLLVL.

There are a few counts of this clone. This chain links TRBV7-3 with TRBJ2-7; the D gene is possibly TRBD1 (5 bases). Germline assignment: CDR1 SGHTA and CDR2 FQGTGA. Trimming shortened V by 5 bases and J by 9 bases, and 20 bases separated the two germline ends. There are 14 residues in the CDR3. The chain's CDR3 is CASSTRPGSEGQYF. DNA for the CDR3: TGTGCCAGCAGCACACGTCCAGGGTCGGAAGGGCAGTACTTC. Looking up the rest from reference TRBV7-3 and TRBJ2-7 gives the full variable domain: GAGVSQTPSNKVTEKGKYVELRCDPISGHTALYWYRQSLGQGPEFLIYFQGTGAADDSGLPNDRFFAVRPEGSVSTLKIQRTERGDSAVYLCASSTRPGSEGQYFGPGTRLTVT.

This chain joins TRBV7-8 and TRBJ2-7; unclear D gene. The V end was cut by 2 bases, the J end by 6 bases, with 5 bases between. From germline, CDR1 is SGHVS and CDR2 FQNEAQ. This CDR3 has 11 residues. The CDR3 loop reads CASSLTVEQYF. The CDR3 DNA reads as TGTGCCAGCAGCTTAACGGTCGAGCAGTACTTC.

J is TRBJ2-6 and V is TRBV5-6; 10 nucleotides align to TRBD2. This CDR3 region has 17 residues. Germline V gene sequence: CDR1 SGHDT, CDR2 YYEEEE. V was pared by 5 bases and J by 1 base, with 6 bases of the junction left unmatched. The CDR3 is CASRPSGRSSGANVLTF. CDR3 sequence (DNA): TGTGCCAGCAGGCCTAGCGGGAGAAGTTCTGGGGCCAACGTCCTGACTTTC.

The chain employs TRBV6-5 and TRBJ2-5; D may be TRBD1 or TRBD2 (7 bases each). The CDR3 contains 14 residues. Germline V CDR1 and CDR2: MNHEY, SVGAGI. Trimming pared 7 bases from V and 4 bases from J, leaving 16 bases between. The CDR3 region has the DNA TGTGCCAGCATTGGGAGGGGGCGCCGAGAGACCCAGTACTTC. Translated: CASIGRGRRETQYF.